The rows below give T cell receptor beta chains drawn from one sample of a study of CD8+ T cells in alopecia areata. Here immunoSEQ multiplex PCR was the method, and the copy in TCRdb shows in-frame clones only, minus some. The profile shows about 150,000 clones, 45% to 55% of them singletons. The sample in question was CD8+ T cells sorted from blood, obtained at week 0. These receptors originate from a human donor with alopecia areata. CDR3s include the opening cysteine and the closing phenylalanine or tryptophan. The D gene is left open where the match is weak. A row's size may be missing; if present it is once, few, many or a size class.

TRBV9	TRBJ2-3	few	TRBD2	TGTGCCAGCAGCCCCCGGAGGGGGTGGCTAGCGGGGTCCCCAAGCACAGATACGCAGTATTTT	CASSPRRGWLAGSPSTDTQYF
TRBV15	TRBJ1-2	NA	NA	TGTGCCACCAGCGGAAAACGGGTGCGGGATGGCTACACCTTC	CATSGKRVRDGYTF
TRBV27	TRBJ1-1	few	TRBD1	TGTGCCAGCAGTCACGGGACAGTAGTGAACACTGAAGCTTTCTTT	CASSHGTVVNTEAFF
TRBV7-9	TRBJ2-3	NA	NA	TGTGCCAGCAGCTTCGCAGGGTCGAGTGCAGATACGCAGTATTTT	CASSFAGSSADTQYF
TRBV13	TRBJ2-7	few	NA	TGTGCCAGCAGCTCGGACGGGGAACGGCACGAGCAGTACTTC	CASSSDGERHEQYF
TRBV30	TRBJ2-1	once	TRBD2	TGTGCCTGGGCCGGGACTACATACAATGAGCAGTTCTTC	CAWAGTTYNEQFF
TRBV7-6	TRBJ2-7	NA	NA	TGTGCCAGCAGCCGGACGGATTCCTACGAGCAGTACTTC	CASSRTDSYEQYF
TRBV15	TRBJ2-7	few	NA	TGTGCCACCAGCAGGGGGGACAATCTAGAAGAGCAGTACTTC	CATSRGDNLEEQYF
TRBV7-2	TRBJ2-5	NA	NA	TGTGCCAGCAGCTTACGTTCAGGGAGTTTGGAGACCCAGTACTTC	CASSLRSGSLETQYF
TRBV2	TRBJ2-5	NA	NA	TGTGCCAGTACGGGGACTTATGAAGAGACCCAGTACTTC	CASTGTYEETQYF
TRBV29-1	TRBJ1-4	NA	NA	TGCAGCGTTGAAGTTATACTCTGGGGGGAAGAAAAACTGTTTTTT	CSVEVILWGEEKLFF